The 32 T cell receptor beta chains below all came from one sample that was sequenced in a study of T cells after yellow fever vaccination. TCRdb analysed the 5' RACE reads with MiXCR anew, one entry per CDR3 protein. The sample has hundreds of thousands of distinct CDR3 sequences; more than 8.5% are singletons. Source: PBMCs, taken on the day of the first yellow fever vaccination. The receptor set was obtained from a young man who received the YFV17D yellow fever vaccine.

The J gene is TRBJ1-1, the V gene TRBV11-2, with TRBD1 matching over 8 bases. This CDR3 is built from 14 residues. V lost 5 bases and J lost 5; bases outside the gene matches: 7. Germline loops: CDR1 SGHAT, CDR2 FQNNGV. Here the CDR3 reads CASSNGNRGTEAFF. The CDR3 nucleotides read TGTGCCAGCAGCAATGGTAACAGGGGGACTGAAGCTTTCTTT.

The chain couples TRBV4-1 to TRBJ2-3; 9 bases line up with TRBD1. V was clipped by 0 bases and J by 4 bases; unmatched bases: 2. In germline, CDR1 is MGHRA, CDR2 YSYEKL. The CDR3 loop spans 15 amino acids. The CDR3 DNA reads TGCGCCAGCAGCCAAGACCGGACAGGGGCAGATACGCAGTATTTT. Its protein product is CASSQDRTGADTQYF.

This clonotype has at least ten counts. The chain combines TRBV25-1 with TRBJ2-7, with 8 bases identical to TRBD1. V shed 4 bases, J shed 2 bases, and the junction held 4 bases outside the gene matches. The CDR3 consists of 14 residues. The V gene's germline CDR1 is MGHDK and CDR2 SYGVNS. The CDR3 region is CASSVARGPYEQYF. The CDR3 coding sequence is TGTGCCAGCAGTGTAGCCAGGGGGCCCTACGAGCAGTACTTC.

V usage is TRBV5-1 and J usage is TRBJ1-3; D unclear. Per germline, CDR1 SGHRS and CDR2 YFSETQ. This CDR3 has 15 residues. The V gene lost 3 bases and the J gene lost 0 bases, with 10 bases spanning the gap. Here the CDR3 reads CASSSTFSSGNTIYF. The DNA of the CDR3 is TGCGCCAGCAGCTCAACATTCAGCTCTGGAAACACCATATATTTT.

There are a few counts of this clonotype. The chain recombines TRBV5-5 with TRBJ2-7; perhaps TRBD1 as D (6 bases). Germline assignment: CDR1 SGHKS and CDR2 YYEKEE (reference sequence). The CDR3 loop spans 16 amino acids. The V end lost 0 bases, the J end lost 0 bases, and 13 bases lay between the germline ends. The CDR3 DNA sequence: TGTGCCAGCAGCTTGGCCGCCGGGGACATCTCCTACGAGCAGTACGTC. Translating it yields CASSLAAGDISYEQYV.

J is TRBJ2-5 and V is TRBV14; 13 bases are shared with TRBD2. CDR3 length: 19 residues. With 0 bases clipped from V and 2 bases from J, the junction kept 9 bases outside the gene matches. CDR1 is SGHDN and CDR2 is FVKESK in the germline V gene. The DNA of the CDR3 is TGTGCCAGCAGCCAAGATCCGGCAGGACTAGCGGGGGAACAAGAGACCCAGTACTTC. This translates into CASSQDPAGLAGEQETQYF.

This clonotype was found a few times. V usage is TRBV7-6 and J usage is TRBJ1-5; D perhaps matches TRBD1 (6 bases). CDR1 is SGHVS and CDR2 is FNYEAQ in the germline V gene. CDR3 length: 14 residues. The V end lost 5 bases, the J end lost 3 bases, and 11 bases lay between the germline ends. The chain's CDR3 is CASSVGTINQPQHF. The CDR3, as DNA: TGTGCCAGCAGCGTTGGGACAATCAATCAGCCCCAGCATTTT. Combining the CDR3 with reference TRBV7-6 and TRBJ1-5 gives the whole variable domain GAGVSQSPRYKVTKRGQDVALRCDPISGHVSLYWYRQALGQGPEFLTYFNYEAQQDKSGLPNDRFSAERPEGSISTLTIQRTEQRDSAMYRCASSVGTINQPQHFGDGTRLSIL.

V is TRBV20-1 and J is TRBJ1-4, with D perhaps TRBD1 (5 bases). V dropped 0 bases and J dropped 8 bases, with 19 bases sitting between them. The CDR3 sequence is 16 residues long. The germline V gene encodes CDR1 DFQATT and CDR2 SNEGSKA (reference sequence). The CDR3 loop reads CSARDQEWTTAEKLFF. Here the CDR3 DNA reads TGCAGTGCTAGAGATCAGGAGTGGACAACCGCGGAAAAACTGTTTTTT.

Notes on this clonotype: Mismatch with germline at one junction end may stem from a read error. The chain uses TRBV10-3 and TRBJ2-7, with D maybe TRBD1 (6 bases). Germline assignment: CDR1 ENHRY and CDR2 SYGVKD. The CDR3 totals 12 residues. CDR3 DNA sequence: TGTGCCATCAGTATCTCGGCAGGGGTACAGGACTTC. It translates to CAISISAGVQDF.

The table lists this clonotype with a few counts. This chain uses TRBV24-1 with TRBJ1-3; no firm D call. Germline CDR1 KGHDR, CDR2 SFDVKD. The V gene lost 3 bases and the J gene lost 2 bases, with 13 bases spanning the gap. CDR3 length: 16 amino acids. The DNA of the CDR3 is TGTGCCACCAGTGATCCCCCCGGGTATACTGGAAACACCATATATTTT. This codes for CATSDPPGYTGNTIYF.

Ten or more counts support this clonotype. The V gene is TRBV5-1, the J gene TRBJ2-3; 8 nucleotides align to TRBD2. J lost 2 bases, V lost 2 bases, and 7 bases had no gene match. The CDR3 has 16 amino acids. Germline V lookup: CDR1 SGHRS, CDR2 YFSETQ. This chain's CDR3 is CASSFETSGVTDTQYF. CDR3 DNA: TGCGCCAGCAGCTTCGAAACTAGCGGTGTCACAGATACGCAGTATTTT.

This clonotype was recorded at least ten times. This chain joins TRBV7-9 and TRBJ2-2; D is perhaps TRBD1 (6 bases). The CDR3 totals 13 residues. From germline, CDR1 is SEHNR and CDR2 FQNEAQ (reference sequence). Trimming shortened V by 5 bases and J by 7 bases, and 11 bases separated the two germline ends. This CDR3 reads CASSAQGNGELFF. In DNA form, the CDR3 reads TGTGCCAGCAGCGCACAGGGAAACGGGGAGCTGTTTTTT.

The V and J genes are TRBV30 and TRBJ2-1; TRBD2 is a possible D gene (6 bases). CDR1 and CDR2 (germline): GTSNPN, SVGIG (reference sequence). V was shortened by 4 bases and J by 3 bases, with 19 bases between the two germline ends. The CDR3 length is 16 residues. This CDR3 reads CAWTAGLPPHYNEQFF. DNA of the CDR3: TGTGCCTGGACCGCGGGACTTCCCCCACACTACAATGAGCAGTTCTTC.

The chain has TRBV30 and TRBJ2-7; D perhaps matches TRBD1 (6 bases). This CDR3 spans 13 amino acids. Germline V gene sequence: CDR1 GTSNPN, CDR2 SVGIG (reference sequence). Trimming cost V 2 bases and J 0 bases, with 8 bases left between them. CDR3 nucleotide sequence: TGTGCCTGGAGTACAGGGACCTCCTACGAGCAGTACTTC. Translation gives CAWSTGTSYEQYF.

V and J are TRBV7-2 and TRBJ1-4; 10 positions agree with TRBD1. Germline V gene sequence: CDR1 SGHTA, CDR2 FQGNSA. CDR3 size: 15 residues. J lost 10 bases, V lost 5 bases, and 10 bases had no gene match. Here the CDR3 DNA reads TGTGCCAGCAGCCCTCGACAGGGGGCGTTTGGAAAACTGTTTTTT. Translating it yields CASSPRQGAFGKLFF.

The genes are TRBV7-6 and TRBJ2-1; D might be TRBD1 (5 bases). In germline, CDR1 is SGHVS, CDR2 FNYEAQ. The CDR3 has 15 amino acids. V was shortened by 2 bases and J by 4 bases, with 12 bases between the two germline ends. Written as DNA, the CDR3 is TGTGCCAGCAGCTTATCTGGCCAGGGTTACAATGAGCAGTTCTTC. It encodes CASSLSGQGYNEQFF.

The chain links TRBV18 to TRBJ2-3; D might be TRBD2 (5 bases). V gave up 2 bases and J gave up 0 bases, with 9 bases separating them. Germline V gene lookup returns CDR1 KGHSH and CDR2 LQKENI. The CDR3 covers 15 residues. CDR3 nucleotide sequence: TGTGCCAGCTCACCAGGGCGGGCTAGCACAGATACGCAGTATTTT. This gives the protein CASSPGRASTDTQYF.

In its sample, this clonotype was seen a few times. The CDR3 here is CASSFAGDLEQFF. The CDR3 DNA is TGTGCCAGCAGCTTCGCGGGGGATCTTGAGCAGTTCTTC. The V and J genes are TRBV13 and TRBJ2-1, with TRBD2 matching 7 bases. Germline V CDR1 and CDR2: PRHDT, FYEKMQ (reference sequence). Germline trimming cut 3 bases from V and 9 bases from J; bases unmatched to any gene: 5. CDR3 size: 13 residues.

This clonotype has a handful of counts. V usage is TRBV19 and J usage is TRBJ1-2, with D tentatively TRBD1 (6 bases). There are 13 residues in the CDR3. V was trimmed by 4 bases and J by 3 bases, leaving 9 bases between them. The V gene's germline CDR1 is LNHDA and CDR2 SQIVND (reference sequence). The DNA for the CDR3 is TGTGCCAGTAGTACCGACAGGTACTATGGCTACACCTTC. Translating it yields CASSTDRYYGYTF.

The CDR3 loop reads CASSEGVPNEKLFF. For the CDR3, the DNA is TGTGCCAGCAGCGAAGGGGTTCCTAATGAAAAACTGTTTTTT. The rearrangement uses TRBV11-2 and TRBJ1-4; a weak D match, TRBD1 (5 bases). The ends were cut back, 5 bases at V and 3 bases at J, with 10 bases in the middle. The CDR3 is 14 amino acids. CDR1 and CDR2 from the germline V gene are SGHAT and FQNNGV.

This clonotype was seen a few times. The CDR3 loop reads CASSHSRAYLTGELFF. The DNA of the CDR3 is TGTGCCAGCAGCCATTCTCGGGCCTACCTCACCGGGGAGCTGTTTTTT. The chain recombines TRBV4-2 with TRBJ2-2; D is ambiguous. From germline, CDR1 is LGHNA and CDR2 YNFKEQ. The ends were cut back, 3 bases at V and 4 bases at J, with 15 bases in the middle. The CDR3 contains 16 residues.

V and J are TRBV9 and TRBJ2-1, with a tentative D call TRBD1 (5 bases). The CDR3 spans 16 residues. The V and J ends lost 0 bases and 0 bases respectively, with 10 bases between them. The V gene's germline CDR1 is SGDLS and CDR2 YYNGEE. The CDR3 protein is CASSVVQAGSYNEQFF. The DNA of the CDR3 is TGTGCCAGCAGCGTAGTACAGGCCGGCTCCTACAATGAGCAGTTCTTC.

This chain links TRBV6-2 or TRBV6-3 with TRBJ2-5; TRBD1 might be the D (5 bases). Deletions cut 7 bases from V and 7 bases from J, with 22 bases between. The CDR3 runs 15 residues. Germline values: CDR1 MNHEY, CDR2 SVGEGT. CDR3 nucleotides: TGTGCCAGCACCCACCGGACCCCAGGGAAAGGGACCCAGTACTTC. This codes for CASTHRTPGKGTQYF.

This clonotype was found a few times. V usage is TRBV7-2 and J usage is TRBJ2-7; D possibly corresponds to TRBD2 (6 bases). Germline V CDR1 and CDR2: SGHTA, FQGNSA. The germline V and J ends were trimmed by 1 base and 6 bases, with 7 bases remaining between them. This CDR3 contains 12 residues. The CDR3 loop reads CASSLGLGEQYV. The CDR3 DNA sequence: TGTGCCAGCAGCTTAGGACTAGGCGAGCAGTACGTC.

This clonotype showed up just a few times. The genes are TRBV24-1 and TRBJ2-1, with TRBD2 identical over 9 bases. The CDR3 is 16 amino acids. The V gene's germline CDR1 is KGHDR and CDR2 SFDVKD. The J segment lost 4 bases and the V segment lost 1 base, leaving 4 bases of the junction unmatched. This CDR3 reads CATSDFASGVYNEQFF. CDR3 DNA sequence: TGTGCCACCAGTGATTTTGCTAGCGGGGTATACAATGAGCAGTTCTTC.

This clonotype was detected many times. The rearrangement uses TRBV5-5 and TRBJ1-1, with TRBD1 matching over 8 bases. Germline V gives CDR1 SGHKS, CDR2 YYEKEE (reference sequence). V was clipped by 4 bases and J by 1 base; unmatched bases: 9. The CDR3 contains 16 residues. The DNA of the CDR3 is TGTGCCAGCAGCCCCCATCCGGACAGGGCGAACACTGAAGCTTTCTTT. Encoded protein: CASSPHPDRANTEAFF.

The chain combines TRBV12-3 or TRBV12-4 with TRBJ1-2, with a tentative D call TRBD1 (6 bases). The V and J ends lost 3 bases and 6 bases respectively, with 11 bases between them. This CDR3 contains 13 residues. The CDR3 spells CASSFRTAHGYTF. The CDR3 region has the DNA TGTGCCAGCAGTTTTCGGACAGCTCATGGCTACACCTTC.

The rearrangement links TRBV7-2 to TRBJ2-3; D is perhaps TRBD2 (6 bases). Germline CDR1 reads SGHTA; CDR2 reads FQGNSA. The CDR3 has 15 residues. V was shortened by 9 bases and J by 2 bases, with 18 bases between the two germline ends. The CDR3 DNA reads TGTGCCAGTACCCCCGGGGCGGGGCTCACAGATACGCAGTATTTT. It yields the protein CASTPGAGLTDTQYF. Looking up the rest from reference TRBV7-2 and TRBJ2-3 gives the full variable domain: GAGVSQSPSNKVTEKGKDVELRCDPISGHTALYWYRQSLGQGLEFLIYFQGNSAPDKSGLPSDRFSAERTGGSVSTLTIQRTQQEDSAVYLCASTPGAGLTDTQYFGPGTRLTVL.

Here the CDR3 DNA reads TGTGCCAGCAGTTATAAGCAACTTGGCACAGATACGCAGTATTTT. Protein sequence: CASSYKQLGTDTQYF. The rearrangement joins TRBV28 to TRBJ2-3; no definite D call. The CDR3 runs to 15 residues. Deletions cut 4 bases from V and 1 base from J, with 12 bases between. Per the germline V gene, CDR1 is MDHEN and CDR2 is SYDVKM. Complete variable domain (other parts from reference TRBV28 and TRBJ2-3): DVKVTQSSRYLVKRTGEKVFLECVQDMDHENMFWYRQDPGLGLRLIYFSYDVKMKEKGDIPEGYSVSREKKERFSLILESASTNQTSMYLCASSYKQLGTDTQYFGPGTRLTVL.

The chain links TRBV28 to TRBJ2-1, with 12 bases aligning to TRBD2. CDR1 and CDR2 (germline): MDHEN, SYDVKM. J gave up 7 bases and V 8 bases, and 9 bases lay outside the gene matches. This CDR3 spans 15 amino acids. CDR3 amino acids: CASELSGLAGNEQFF. CDR3 sequence (DNA): TGTGCCAGCGAATTATCCGGACTAGCGGGGAATGAGCAGTTCTTC.

This chain links TRBV7-2 with TRBJ1-2; D might be TRBD1 (6 bases). Germline CDR1 and CDR2: SGHTA and FQGNSA. This CDR3 spans 13 amino acids. V dropped 5 bases and J dropped 6 bases, with 13 bases sitting between them. DNA of the CDR3: TGTGCCAGCAGCAGGTGGGAGGGGGATGGCTACACCTTC. Translating it yields CASSRWEGDGYTF. Filled out from reference TRBV7-2 and TRBJ1-2, the complete variable domain reads GAGVSQSPSNKVTEKGKDVELRCDPISGHTALYWYRQSLGQGLEFLIYFQGNSAPDKSGLPSDRFSAERTGGSVSTLTIQRTQQEDSAVYLCASSRWEGDGYTFGSGTRLTVV.

In the case of this clonotype: This could be a read error, since a much larger clone is one nucleotide away. The chain recombines TRBV12-3 or TRBV12-4 with TRBJ2-1; D remains unclear. V lost 2 bases to trimming and J lost 8 bases, with 1 base between them. This CDR3 spans 10 amino acids. In DNA, the CDR3 is TGTGCCAGCAGTTTATATGAGCAGTTCTTC. This encodes CASSLYEQFF.